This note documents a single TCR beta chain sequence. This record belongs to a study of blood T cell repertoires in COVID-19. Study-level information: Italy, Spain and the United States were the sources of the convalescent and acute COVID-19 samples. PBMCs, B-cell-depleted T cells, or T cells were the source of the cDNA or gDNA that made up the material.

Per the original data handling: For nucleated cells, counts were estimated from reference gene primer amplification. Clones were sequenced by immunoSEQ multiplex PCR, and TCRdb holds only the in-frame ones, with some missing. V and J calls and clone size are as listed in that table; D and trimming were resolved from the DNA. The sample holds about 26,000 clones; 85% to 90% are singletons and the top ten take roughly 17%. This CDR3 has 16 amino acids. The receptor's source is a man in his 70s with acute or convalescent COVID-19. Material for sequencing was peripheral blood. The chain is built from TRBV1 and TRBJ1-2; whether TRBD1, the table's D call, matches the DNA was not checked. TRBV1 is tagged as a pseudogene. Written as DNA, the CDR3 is TGCACCAGCAGCGACGCTACAGGGATCCCATTCTATGGCTACACCTTC. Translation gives CTSSDATGIPFYGYTF.